This T cell receptor (beta chain) was sequenced in a study of CD8 T cells in Susac syndrome. Looked up from germline, CDR1 is SNHLY and CDR2 is FYNNEI. V gave up 1 base and J gave up 5 bases, with 14 bases separating them. The CDR3 spans 16 residues. Reverse transcription of about 0.5 to 1 ug RNA used random hexamers. TCRdb called the immunoSEQ multiplex PCR reads again in MiXCR, with one record for every CDR3 protein. This table has roughly 150,000 distinct CDR3 sequences, 94% appearing once. The multiple sclerosis control group consisted of treatment-naive patients whose relapsing-remitting disease, which was either stable or active, fulfilled revised McDonald criteria.

The chain uses TRBV2 and TRBJ2-2; D may match TRBD1 or TRBD2 (6 bases each). The sequencing input was CD8+ T cells from PBMCs. The clonotype comes from a human donor with multiple sclerosis. The CDR3 protein is CASSEDAEGDTGELFF. The CDR3 bases are TGTGCCAGCAGTGAAGATGCGGAGGGGGATACCGGGGAGCTGTTTTTT. Together with reference TRBV2 and TRBJ2-2, the CDR3 gives the full variable domain: EPEVTQTPSHQVTQMGQEVILRCVPISNHLYFYWYRQILGQKVEFLVSFYNNEISEKSEIFDDQFSVERPDGSNFTLKIRSTKLEDSAMYFCASSEDAEGDTGELFFGEGSRLTVL.